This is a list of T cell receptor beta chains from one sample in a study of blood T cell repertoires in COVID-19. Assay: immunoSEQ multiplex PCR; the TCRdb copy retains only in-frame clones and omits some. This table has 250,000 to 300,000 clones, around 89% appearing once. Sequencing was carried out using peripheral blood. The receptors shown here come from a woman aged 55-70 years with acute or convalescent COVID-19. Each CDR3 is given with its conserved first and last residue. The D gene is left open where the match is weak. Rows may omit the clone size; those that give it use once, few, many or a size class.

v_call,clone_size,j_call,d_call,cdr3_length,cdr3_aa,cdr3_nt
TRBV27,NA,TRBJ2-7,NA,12,CASSPQGYEQYF,TGTGCCAGCAGTCCGCAGGGGTACGAGCAGTACTTC
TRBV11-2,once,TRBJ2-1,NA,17,CASSQEWRTAQHSEQFF,TGTGCCAGCAGCCAGGAGTGGCGGACAGCCCAACATAGTGAGCAGTTCTTC
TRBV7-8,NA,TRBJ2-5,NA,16,CASSLGQLDFRETQYF,TGTGCCAGCAGCTTAGGTCAGCTAGACTTCCGGGAGACCCAGTACTTC
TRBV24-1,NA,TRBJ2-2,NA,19,CATSSLSSRAGLNTGELFF,TGTGCCACCAGCTCTTTGTCTTCCAGGGCCGGGCTTAACACCGGGGAGCTGTTTTTT
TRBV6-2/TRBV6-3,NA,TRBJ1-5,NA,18,CASSYPTHRGDYNQPQHF,TGTGCCAGCAGTTACCCAACCCACAGAGGAGACTACAATCAGCCCCAGCATTTT
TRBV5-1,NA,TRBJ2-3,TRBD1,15,CASSWKGGSGDTQYF,TGCGCCAGCAGTTGGAAAGGGGGCTCGGGAGATACGCAGTATTTT
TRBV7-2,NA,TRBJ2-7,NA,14,CASSLRGRANEQYF,TGTGCCAGCAGCCTTAGGGGCAGGGCCAACGAGCAGTACTTC
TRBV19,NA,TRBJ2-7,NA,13,CARSFPGGYEQYF,TGTGCCAGGTCATTCCCCGGAGGCTACGAGCAGTACTTC
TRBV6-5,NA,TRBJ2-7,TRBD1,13,CASSWDRVYEQYF,TGTGCCAGCAGCTGGGACAGGGTCTACGAGCAGTACTTC
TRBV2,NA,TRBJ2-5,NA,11,CASSYQETQYF,TGTGCCAGCAGCTATCAAGAGACCCAGTACTTC
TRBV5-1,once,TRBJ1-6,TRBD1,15,CASSFGTGHNSPLHF,TGCGCCAGCAGCTTTGGGACAGGGCACAATTCACCCCTCCACTTT
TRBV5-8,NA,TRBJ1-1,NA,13,CASSFRGGTEAFF,TGTGCCAGCAGCTTTAGGGGCGGCACTGAAGCTTTCTTT
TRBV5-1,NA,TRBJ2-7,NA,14,CASSPLYQGYEQYF,TGCGCCAGCAGTCCATTATATCAGGGTTACGAGCAGTACTTC
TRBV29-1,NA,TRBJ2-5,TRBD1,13,CSVLWTGEETQYF,TGCAGCGTTCTCTGGACAGGGGAAGAGACCCAGTACTTC
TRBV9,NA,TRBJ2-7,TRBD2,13,CASSGGTSGMEYF,TGTGCCAGCAGCGGGGGGACTAGCGGGATGGAGTACTTC
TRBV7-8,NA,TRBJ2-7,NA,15,CASSLSSRISYEQYF,TGTGCCAGCAGCTTATCATCGCGGATTTCCTACGAGCAGTACTTC
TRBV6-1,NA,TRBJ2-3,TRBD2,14,CASSDGGGADTQYF,TGTGCCAGCAGTGACGGGGGGGGCGCAGATACGCAGTATTTT
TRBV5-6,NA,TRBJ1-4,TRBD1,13,CASSGQVSEKLFF,TGTGCCAGCAGCGGACAGGTTTCTGAAAAACTGTTTTTT
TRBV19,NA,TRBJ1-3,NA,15,CASNYERGSGNTIYF,TGTGCCAGTAACTACGAGAGGGGGTCTGGAAACACCATATATTTT
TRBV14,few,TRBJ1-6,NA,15,CASSQVRRGNSPLHF,TGTGCCAGCAGCCAAGTGAGGAGGGGAAATTCACCCCTCCACTTT
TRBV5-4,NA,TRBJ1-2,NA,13,CASSPTGLYGYTF,TGTGCCAGCAGCCCTACAGGGTTATATGGCTACACCTTC
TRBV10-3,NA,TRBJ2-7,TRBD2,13,CAIGAERDNEQYF,TGTGCCATCGGCGCTGAGCGGGATAACGAGCAGTACTTC
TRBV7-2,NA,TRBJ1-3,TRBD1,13,CATHRGTGNTIYF,TGTGCCACCCACAGGGGAACTGGAAACACCATATATTTT
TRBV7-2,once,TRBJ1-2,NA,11,CASSPGDGYTF,TGTGCCAGCAGCCCAGGGGATGGCTACACCTTC
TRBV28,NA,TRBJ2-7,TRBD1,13,CASRRTGPYEQYF,TGTGCCAGCAGGAGGACAGGGCCCTACGAGCAGTACTTC
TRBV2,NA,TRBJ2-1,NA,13,CASLQEALNEQFF,TGTGCCAGCCTTCAGGAAGCCCTCAATGAGCAGTTCTTC
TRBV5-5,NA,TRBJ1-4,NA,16,CASSLMGGATNEKLFF,TGTGCCAGCAGCTTGATGGGAGGGGCAACTAATGAAAAACTGTTTTTT
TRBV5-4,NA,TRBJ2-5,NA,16,CASSHQEIGGSETQYF,TGTGCCAGCAGCCATCAGGAAATAGGTGGGTCAGAGACCCAGTACTTC
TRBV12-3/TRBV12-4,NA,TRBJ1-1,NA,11,CASTSNTEAFF,TGTGCCAGCACCTCTAACACTGAAGCTTTCTTT
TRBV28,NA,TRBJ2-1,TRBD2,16,CASSLFSSGRRDEQFF,TGTGCCAGCAGTTTATTCTCTAGCGGGAGACGAGATGAGCAGTTCTTC
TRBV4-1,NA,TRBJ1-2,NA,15,CASSQDLGGNYGYTF,TGCGCCAGCAGCCAAGATCTGGGGGGTAACTATGGCTACACCTTC
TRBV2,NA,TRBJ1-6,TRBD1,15,CASRPQDRGSSPLHF,TGTGCCAGCAGGCCACAAGACAGGGGAAGTTCACCCCTCCACTTT
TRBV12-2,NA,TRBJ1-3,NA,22,CASRLVVLGQDHFYPSGNTIYF,TGTGCAAGTCGCTTGGTAGTTTTGGGACAGGACCACTTCTATCCTTCTGGAAACACCATATATTTT
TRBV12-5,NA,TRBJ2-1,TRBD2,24,CASGTWLGGRGETSGRPRYNEQFF,TGTGCTAGTGGTACTTGGCTGGGGGGTCGAGGGGAGACTAGCGGGAGGCCCAGATACAATGAGCAGTTCTTC
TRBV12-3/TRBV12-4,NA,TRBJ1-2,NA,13,CASSLTANYGYTF,TGTGCCAGCAGTTTAACAGCTAACTATGGCTACACCTTC
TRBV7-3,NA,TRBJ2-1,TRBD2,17,CASSLRRGDHLKDEQFF,TGTGCCAGCAGCTTAAGGCGGGGGGACCACCTTAAGGATGAGCAGTTCTTC
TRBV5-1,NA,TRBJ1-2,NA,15,CASSLVDKIYGGYTF,TGCGCCAGCAGCTTGGTGGACAAGATCTATGGCGGCTACACCTTC